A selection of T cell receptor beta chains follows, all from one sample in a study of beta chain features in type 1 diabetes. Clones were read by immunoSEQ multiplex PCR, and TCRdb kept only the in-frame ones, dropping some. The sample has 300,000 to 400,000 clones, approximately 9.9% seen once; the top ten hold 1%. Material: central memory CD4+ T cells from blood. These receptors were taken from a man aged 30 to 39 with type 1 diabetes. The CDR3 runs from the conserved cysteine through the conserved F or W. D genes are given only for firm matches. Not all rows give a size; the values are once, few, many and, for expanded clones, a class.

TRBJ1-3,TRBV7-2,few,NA,CASSFSGSSGNTIYF,TGTGCCAGCAGCTTCTCGGGGAGCTCTGGAAACACCATATATTTT
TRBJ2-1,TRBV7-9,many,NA,CASSPGTSADEQFF,TGTGCCAGCAGCCCCGGGACCTCGGCGGATGAGCAGTTCTTC
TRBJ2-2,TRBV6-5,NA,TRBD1,CASRGTGGHGELFF,TGTGCCAGCAGGGGGACAGGGGGCCACGGGGAGCTGTTTTTT
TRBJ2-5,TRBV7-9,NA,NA,CASSLGGQETQYF,TGTGCCAGCAGCTTAGGTGGACAAGAGACCCAGTACTTC
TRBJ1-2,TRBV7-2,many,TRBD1,CASSADRGGYGYTF,TGTGCCAGCAGCGCCGACAGGGGAGGCTATGGCTACACCTTC
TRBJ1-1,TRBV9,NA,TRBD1,CASSSQHRDSEAFF,TGTGCCAGCAGCAGCCAACATCGGGACAGTGAAGCTTTCTTT
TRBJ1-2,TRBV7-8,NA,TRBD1,CASSQQGRVGYGYTF,TGTGCCAGCAGCCAACAGGGGAGGGTAGGGTATGGCTACACCTTC
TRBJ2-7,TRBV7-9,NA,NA,CASSLADYEQYF,TGTGCCAGCAGCTTAGCAGACTACGAGCAGTACTTC
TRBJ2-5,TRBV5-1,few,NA,CASSLAEYQETQYF,TGCGCCAGCAGCTTGGCCGAGTACCAAGAGACCCAGTACTTC
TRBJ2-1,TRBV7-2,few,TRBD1,CASSEDRGAYNEQFF,TGTGCCAGCAGCGAGGACAGGGGGGCCTACAATGAGCAGTTCTTC
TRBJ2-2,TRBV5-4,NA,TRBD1,CASSRGTGDTGELFF,TGTGCCAGCAGCAGGGGGACAGGGGACACCGGGGAGCTGTTTTTT
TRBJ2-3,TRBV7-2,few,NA,CASSLPRSTDTQYF,TGTGCCAGCAGCCTTCCGCGGAGCACAGATACGCAGTATTTT
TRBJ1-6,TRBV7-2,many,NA,CASSATGTPNSPLHF,TGTGCCAGCAGCGCCACCGGGACACCTAATTCACCCCTCCACTTT
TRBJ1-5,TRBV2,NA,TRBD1,CASSEEGGGGNQPQHF,TGTGCCAGCAGTGAGGAAGGGGGCGGTGGAAATCAGCCCCAGCATTTT
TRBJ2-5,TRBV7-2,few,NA,CASSLSGYQETQYF,TGTGCCAGCAGCTTATCGGGGTACCAAGAGACCCAGTACTTC
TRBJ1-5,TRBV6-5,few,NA,CASSYSEGSQPQHF,TGTGCCAGCAGTTACTCGGAGGGAAGTCAGCCCCAGCATTTT
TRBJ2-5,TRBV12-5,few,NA,CASGQGQETQYF,TGTGCTAGTGGTCAGGGCCAAGAGACCCAGTACTTC
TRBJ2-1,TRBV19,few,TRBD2,CASSPGTSGYNEQFF,TGTGCCAGTAGTCCGGGGACTAGCGGGTACAATGAGCAGTTCTTC
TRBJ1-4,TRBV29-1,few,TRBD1,CSAPDRGNPEKLFF,TGCAGCGCCCCGGACAGGGGCAATCCTGAAAAACTGTTTTTT
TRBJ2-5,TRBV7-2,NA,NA,CASSFANPRETQYF,TGTGCCAGCAGCTTTGCGAACCCCCGTGAGACCCAGTACTTC
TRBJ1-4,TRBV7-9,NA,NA,CASSSHGGDEKLFF,TGTGCCAGCAGCTCCCACGGGGGGGATGAAAAACTGTTTTTT
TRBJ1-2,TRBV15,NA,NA,CATSKDPLMGYTF,TGTGCCACCAGCAAGGACCCCCTAATGGGCTACACCTTC
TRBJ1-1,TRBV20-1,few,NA,CSARDRQGAFF,TGCAGTGCTAGAGATCGGCAGGGAGCTTTCTTT
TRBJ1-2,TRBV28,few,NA,CASSFSRGYGYTF,TGTGCCAGCAGTTTTTCTCGGGGCTATGGCTACACCTTC
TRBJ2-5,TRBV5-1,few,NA,CASSLARETQYF,TGCGCCAGCAGCTTGGCCCGGGAGACCCAGTACTTC
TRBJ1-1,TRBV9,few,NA,CASSAAVNTEAFF,TGTGCCAGCAGCGCAGCCGTGAACACTGAAGCTTTCTTT
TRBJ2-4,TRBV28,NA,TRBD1,CASSPGQGSNIQYF,TGTGCCAGCAGCCCCGGACAGGGGAGCAACATTCAGTACTTC
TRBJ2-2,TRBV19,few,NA,CASSKGLFSSTPGGELFF,TGTGCCAGTAGCAAGGGGCTCTTCTCCTCCACTCCTGGCGGGGAGCTGTTTTTT
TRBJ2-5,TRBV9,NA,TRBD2,CASSARLAVQETQYF,TGTGCCAGCAGCGCTAGACTAGCGGTTCAAGAGACCCAGTACTTC
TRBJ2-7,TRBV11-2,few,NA,CASSLEAVFSYEQYF,TGTGCCAGCAGCTTAGAGGCGGTATTCTCCTACGAGCAGTACTTC
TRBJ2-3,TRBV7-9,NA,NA,CASSLRGAEDTQYF,TGTGCCAGCAGCTTACGGGGGGCGGAGGATACGCAGTATTTT
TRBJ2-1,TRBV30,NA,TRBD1,CAGGQGRKNNEQFF,TGTGCCGGGGGACAGGGTAGAAAAAACAATGAGCAGTTCTTC
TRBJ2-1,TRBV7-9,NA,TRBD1,CASRLMTGAYNEQFF,TGTGCCAGCAGGTTAATGACAGGGGCCTACAATGAGCAGTTCTTC
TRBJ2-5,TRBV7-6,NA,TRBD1,CASSLGQGQETQYF,TGTGCCAGCAGCCTGGGACAGGGTCAAGAGACCCAGTACTTC
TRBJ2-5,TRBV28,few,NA,CASSLSRAHQYF,TGTGCCAGCAGCCTGTCCCGGGCCCACCAGTACTTC
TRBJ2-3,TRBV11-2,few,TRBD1,CASSTGQGRGDTQYF,TGTGCCAGCAGCACGGGACAGGGTAGGGGAGATACGCAGTATTTT
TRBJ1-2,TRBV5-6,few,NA,CASSLEGWGYTF,TGTGCCAGCAGCTTGGAGGGATGGGGCTACACCTTC